These T cell receptor beta chains were read from a single sample in a study of OX40 agonist ivuxolimab in advanced cancers. Some clones are missing from TCRdb's copy, which holds only in-frame ones; the method was immunoSEQ multiplex PCR. The sample yields approximately 86,000 clones, 92% seen once. Source: CD4+ or CD8+ T cells sorted from blood, taken in a trial of the OX40 agonist ivuxolimab. These receptors all stem from an adult with an advanced solid tumor such as melanoma, head and neck, liver or kidney cancer. The CDR3 runs from the conserved cysteine through the conserved F or W. A D gene is named only where the DNA matches it firmly. Clone size is not always given. Where it is, it says once, few, many or a class for expanded clones.

CDR3 protein: CASSSATGVSGEQYF
CDR3 DNA: TGTGCCAGCAGCTCCGCGACAGGAGTGAGTGGGGAGCAGTACTTC
clone size: NA
D gene: NA
J gene: TRBJ2-7
V gene: TRBV7-8

CDR3 protein: CASSLRGLYTDTQYF
CDR3 DNA: TGTGCCAGCAGCTTAAGGGGACTCTACACAGATACGCAGTATTTT
clone size: NA
D gene: NA
J gene: TRBJ2-3
V gene: TRBV7-3

CDR3 protein: CASRGQGGEQYF
CDR3 DNA: TGTGCCAGCAGGGGACAGGGTGGCGAGCAGTACTTC
clone size: NA
D gene: TRBD1
J gene: TRBJ2-7
V gene: TRBV2

CDR3 protein: CASSKHAGTEAFF
CDR3 DNA: TGTGCCAGCAGCAAGCATGCTGGCACTGAAGCTTTCTTT
clone size: NA
D gene: NA
J gene: TRBJ1-1
V gene: TRBV21-1

CDR3 protein: CASSDTLNSSLHF
CDR3 DNA: TGTGCCAGCAGTGACACATTAAATTCATCCCTCCACTTT
clone size: NA
D gene: NA
J gene: TRBJ1-6
V gene: TRBV25-1

CDR3 protein: CASSLRGGGTEAFF
CDR3 DNA: TGTGCCAGCAGCTTACGGGGGGGTGGCACTGAAGCTTTCTTT
clone size: NA
D gene: NA
J gene: TRBJ1-1
V gene: TRBV5-6

CDR3 protein: CASSLGEGDTGELFF
CDR3 DNA: TGTGCCAGCAGCTTAGGCGAGGGAGACACCGGGGAGCTGTTTTTT
clone size: once
D gene: NA
J gene: TRBJ2-2
V gene: TRBV7-6

CDR3 protein: CAISESLRTDTQYF
CDR3 DNA: TGTGCCATCAGTGAGTCGTTAAGGACAGATACGCAGTATTTT
clone size: NA
D gene: NA
J gene: TRBJ2-3
V gene: TRBV10-3

CDR3 protein: CASSLEGSGSYNEQFF
CDR3 DNA: TGTGCCAGCAGCTTGGAGGGTAGCGGCTCCTACAATGAGCAGTTCTTC
clone size: NA
D gene: NA
J gene: TRBJ2-1
V gene: TRBV5-4

CDR3 protein: CASSLVVAGANVLTF
CDR3 DNA: TGTGCCAGCAGCTTAGTAGTAGCTGGGGCCAACGTCCTGACTTTC
clone size: NA
D gene: NA
J gene: TRBJ2-6
V gene: TRBV7-9

CDR3 protein: CAWSFVSRNYGYTF
CDR3 DNA: TGTGCCTGGAGTTTCGTCAGCAGGAACTATGGCTACACCTTC
clone size: NA
D gene: NA
J gene: TRBJ1-2
V gene: TRBV30

CDR3 protein: CASSPGPSQPQHF
CDR3 DNA: TGTGCCAGCAGCCCAGGCCCCAGTCAGCCCCAGCATTTT
clone size: NA
D gene: NA
J gene: TRBJ1-5
V gene: TRBV7-3

CDR3 protein: CASSPAGRDGYTF
CDR3 DNA: TGTGCCAGCAGCCCCGCCGGTAGGGATGGCTACACCTTC
clone size: NA
D gene: NA
J gene: TRBJ1-2
V gene: TRBV5-4

CDR3 protein: CAISESLLRPQHF
CDR3 DNA: TGTGCCATCAGTGAGTCGTTACTCCGACCCCAGCATTTT
clone size: NA
D gene: NA
J gene: TRBJ1-5
V gene: TRBV10-3

CDR3 protein: CASSEPGGGYNEQFF
CDR3 DNA: TGTGCCAGCAGTGAACCGGGGGGGGGCTACAATGAGCAGTTCTTC
clone size: NA
D gene: TRBD2
J gene: TRBJ2-1
V gene: TRBV25-1

CDR3 protein: CASREPGSGANVLTF
CDR3 DNA: TGTGCCAGCAGAGAACCAGGGAGTGGGGCCAACGTCCTGACTTTC
clone size: few
D gene: NA
J gene: TRBJ2-6
V gene: TRBV2

CDR3 protein: CSLGQGETQYF
CDR3 DNA: TGCAGTTTGGGACAGGGCGAGACCCAGTACTTC
clone size: NA
D gene: TRBD1
J gene: TRBJ2-5
V gene: TRBV29-1